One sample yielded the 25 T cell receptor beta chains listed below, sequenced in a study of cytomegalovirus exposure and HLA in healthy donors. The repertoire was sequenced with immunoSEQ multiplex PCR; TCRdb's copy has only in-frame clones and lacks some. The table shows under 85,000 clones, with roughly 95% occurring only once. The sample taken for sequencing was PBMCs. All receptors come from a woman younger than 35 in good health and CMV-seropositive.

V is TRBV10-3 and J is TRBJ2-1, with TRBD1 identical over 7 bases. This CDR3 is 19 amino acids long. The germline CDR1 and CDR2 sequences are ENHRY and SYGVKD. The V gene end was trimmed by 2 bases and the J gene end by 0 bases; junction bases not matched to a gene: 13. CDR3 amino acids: CAISEGRLGQSSSYNEQFF. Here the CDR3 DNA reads TGTGCCATCAGTGAGGGCCGATTGGGACAGTCCAGCTCCTACAATGAGCAGTTCTTC.

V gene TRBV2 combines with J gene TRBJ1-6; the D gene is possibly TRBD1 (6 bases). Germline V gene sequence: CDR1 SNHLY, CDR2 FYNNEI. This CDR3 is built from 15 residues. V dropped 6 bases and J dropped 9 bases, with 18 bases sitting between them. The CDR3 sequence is CASRSILGGASPLHF. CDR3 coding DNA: TGTGCCAGCAGATCCATCCTCGGGGGGGCTTCACCCCTCCACTTT.

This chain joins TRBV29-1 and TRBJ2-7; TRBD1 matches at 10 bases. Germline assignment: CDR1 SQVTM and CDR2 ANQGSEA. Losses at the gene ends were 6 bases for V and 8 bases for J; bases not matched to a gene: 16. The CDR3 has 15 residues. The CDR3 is CSVVKTTGGDNQQYF. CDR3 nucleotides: TGCAGCGTAGTTAAAACGACAGGGGGCGATAATCAGCAGTACTTC.

DNA of the CDR3: TGTGCCAGCAGCTTGGGATGGGGGGGCAATCAGCCCCAGCATTTT. Its translation: CASSLGWGGNQPQHF. The chain is built from TRBV5-6 and TRBJ1-5; TRBD1 is a possible D gene (5 bases). The CDR3 sequence is 15 residues long. The germline V and J ends were trimmed by 0 bases and 2 bases, with 9 bases remaining between them. CDR1 SGHDT and CDR2 YYEEEE come from the germline V gene.

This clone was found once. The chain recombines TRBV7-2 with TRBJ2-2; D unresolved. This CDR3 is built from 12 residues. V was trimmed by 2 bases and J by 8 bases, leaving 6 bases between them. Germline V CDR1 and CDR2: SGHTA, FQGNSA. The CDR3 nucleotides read TGTGCCAGCAGCTTAAATTCGGGGGAGCTGTTTTTT. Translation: CASSLNSGELFF. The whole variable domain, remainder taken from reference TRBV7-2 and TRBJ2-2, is GAGVSQSPSNKVTEKGKDVELRCDPISGHTALYWYRQSLGQGLEFLIYFQGNSAPDKSGLPSDRFSAERTGGSVSTLTIQRTQQEDSAVYLCASSLNSGELFFGEGSRLTVL.

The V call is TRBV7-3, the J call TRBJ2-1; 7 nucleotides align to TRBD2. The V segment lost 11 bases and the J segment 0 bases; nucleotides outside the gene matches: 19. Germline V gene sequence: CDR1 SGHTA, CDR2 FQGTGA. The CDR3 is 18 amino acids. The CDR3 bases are TGTGCCTCTACGGGAGGAGGCTATCCGTCTAGCTCCTACAATGAGCAGTTCTTC. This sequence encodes CASTGGGYPSSSYNEQFF.

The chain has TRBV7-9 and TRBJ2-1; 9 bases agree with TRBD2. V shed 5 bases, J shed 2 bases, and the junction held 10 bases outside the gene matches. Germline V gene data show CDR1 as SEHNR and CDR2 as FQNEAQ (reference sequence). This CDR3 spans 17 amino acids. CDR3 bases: TGTGCCAGCAGCCGCCCCCGCGGGGGGGCCACCTACAATGAGCAGTTCTTC. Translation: CASSRPRGGATYNEQFF.

In DNA, the CDR3 is TGTGCCAGCAGCCCTCGTCTGCTCGGGGTCGGGGAGCTGTTTTTT. Amino acids: CASSPRLLGVGELFF. This chain connects TRBV9 to TRBJ2-2; D may be TRBD2 (5 bases). CDR1 and CDR2 (germline): SGDLS, YYNGEE. The CDR3 runs to 15 residues. Trimming cost V 4 bases and J 7 bases, with 17 bases left between them.

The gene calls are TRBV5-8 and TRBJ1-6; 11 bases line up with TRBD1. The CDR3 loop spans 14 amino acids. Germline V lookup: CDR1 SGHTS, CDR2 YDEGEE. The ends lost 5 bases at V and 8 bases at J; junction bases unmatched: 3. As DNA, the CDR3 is TGTGCCAGCAGTTGGGACAGGGGGTATTCACCCCTCCACTTT. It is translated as CASSWDRGYSPLHF.

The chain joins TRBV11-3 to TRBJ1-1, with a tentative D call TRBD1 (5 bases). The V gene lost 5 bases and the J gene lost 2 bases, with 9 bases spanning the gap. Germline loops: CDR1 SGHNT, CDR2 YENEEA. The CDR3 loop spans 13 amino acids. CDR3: CASSPGTNTEAFF. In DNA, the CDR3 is TGTGCCAGCAGCCCAGGGACTAACACTGAAGCTTTCTTT.

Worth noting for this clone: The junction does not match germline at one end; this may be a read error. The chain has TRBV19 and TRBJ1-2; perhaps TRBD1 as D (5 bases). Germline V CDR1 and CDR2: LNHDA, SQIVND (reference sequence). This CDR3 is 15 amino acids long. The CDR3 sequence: CASSPGGNQNYGYTF. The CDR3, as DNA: TGTGCCAGTAGCCCGGGGGGGAATCAAAACTATGGTTACACCTTC. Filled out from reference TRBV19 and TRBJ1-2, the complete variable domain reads DGGITQSPKYLFRKEGQNVTLSCEQNLNHDAMYWYRQDPGQGLRLIYYSQIVNDFQKGDIAEGYSVSREKKESFPLTVTSAQKNPTAFYLCASSPGGNQNYGYTFGSGTRLTVV.

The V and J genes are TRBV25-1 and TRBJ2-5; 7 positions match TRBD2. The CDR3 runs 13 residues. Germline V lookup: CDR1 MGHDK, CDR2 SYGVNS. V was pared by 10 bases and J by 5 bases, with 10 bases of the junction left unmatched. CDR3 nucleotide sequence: TGTGCCACCGGACTAGAGGGCGTGGAGACCCAGTACTTC. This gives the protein CATGLEGVETQYF.

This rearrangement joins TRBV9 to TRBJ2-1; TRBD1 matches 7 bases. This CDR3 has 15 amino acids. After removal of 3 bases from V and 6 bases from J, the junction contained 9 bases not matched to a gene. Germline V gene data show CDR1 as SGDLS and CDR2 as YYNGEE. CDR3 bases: TGTGCCAGCAGCGCGTGGCAGGGGGTCCCCAATGAGCAGTTCTTC. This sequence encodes CASSAWQGVPNEQFF.

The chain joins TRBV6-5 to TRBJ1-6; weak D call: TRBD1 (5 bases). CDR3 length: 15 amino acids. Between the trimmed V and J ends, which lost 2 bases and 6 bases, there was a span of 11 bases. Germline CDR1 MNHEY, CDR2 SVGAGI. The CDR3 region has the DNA TGTGCCAGCAGTTACGGGCAGGGCCCTAATTCACCCCTCCACTTT. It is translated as CASSYGQGPNSPLHF.

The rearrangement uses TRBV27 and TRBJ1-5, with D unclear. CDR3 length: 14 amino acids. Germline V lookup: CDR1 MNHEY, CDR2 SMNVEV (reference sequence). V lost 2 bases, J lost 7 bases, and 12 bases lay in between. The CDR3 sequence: CASSLRRLGQPQHF. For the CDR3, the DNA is TGTGCCAGCAGTTTACGGAGGCTCGGACAGCCCCAGCATTTT.

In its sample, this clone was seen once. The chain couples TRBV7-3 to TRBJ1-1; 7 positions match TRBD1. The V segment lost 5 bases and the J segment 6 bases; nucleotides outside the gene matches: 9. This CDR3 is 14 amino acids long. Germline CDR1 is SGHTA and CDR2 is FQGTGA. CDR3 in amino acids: CASSRGGGAAEAFF. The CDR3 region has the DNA TGTGCCAGCAGCCGAGGGGGCGGGGCAGCTGAAGCTTTCTTT.

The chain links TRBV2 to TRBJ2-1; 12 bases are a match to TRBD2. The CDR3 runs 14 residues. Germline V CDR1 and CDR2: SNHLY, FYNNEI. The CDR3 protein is CARQGLAGSNEQFF. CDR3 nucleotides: TGTGCGCGGCAGGGACTAGCGGGTTCCAATGAGCAGTTCTTC. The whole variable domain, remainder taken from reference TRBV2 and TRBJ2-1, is EPEVTQTPSHQVTQMGQEVILRCVPISNHLYFYWYRQILGQKVEFLVSFYNNEISEKSEIFDDQFSVERPDGSNFTLKIRSTKLEDSAMYFCARQGLAGSNEQFFGPGTRLTVL.

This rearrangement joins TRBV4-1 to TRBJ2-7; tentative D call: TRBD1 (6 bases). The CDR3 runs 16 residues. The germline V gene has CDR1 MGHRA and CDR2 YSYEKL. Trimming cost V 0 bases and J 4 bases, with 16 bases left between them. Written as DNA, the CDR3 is TGCGCCAGCAGCCAAGATCCAGGTGGACAGATTTACGAGCAGTACTTC. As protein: CASSQDPGGQIYEQYF.

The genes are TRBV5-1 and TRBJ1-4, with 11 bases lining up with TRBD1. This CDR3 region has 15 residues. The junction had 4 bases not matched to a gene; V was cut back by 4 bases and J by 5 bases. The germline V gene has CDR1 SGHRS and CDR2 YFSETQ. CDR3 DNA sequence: TGCGCCAGCAGCGGACAGGGGGCGCGGAATGAAAAACTGTTTTTT. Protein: CASSGQGARNEKLFF.

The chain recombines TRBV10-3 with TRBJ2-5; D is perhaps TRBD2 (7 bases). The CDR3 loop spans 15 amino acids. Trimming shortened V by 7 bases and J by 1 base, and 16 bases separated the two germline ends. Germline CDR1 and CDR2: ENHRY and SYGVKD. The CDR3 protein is CAIKGGNQGQETQYF. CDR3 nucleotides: TGTGCCATCAAGGGGGGGAATCAGGGCCAAGAGACCCAGTACTTC.

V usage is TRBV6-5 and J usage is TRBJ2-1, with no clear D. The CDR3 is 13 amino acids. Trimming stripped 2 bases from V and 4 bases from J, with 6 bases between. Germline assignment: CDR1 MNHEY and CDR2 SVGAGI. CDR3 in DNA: TGTGCCAGCAGTTACCCTCCGTACAATGAGCAGTTCTTC. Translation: CASSYPPYNEQFF.

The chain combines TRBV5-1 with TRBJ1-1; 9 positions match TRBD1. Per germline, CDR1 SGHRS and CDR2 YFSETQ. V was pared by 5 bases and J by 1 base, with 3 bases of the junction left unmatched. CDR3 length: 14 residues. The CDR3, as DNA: TGCGCCAGCAGACAGGGGGCTCGGAACACTGAAGCTTTCTTT. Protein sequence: CASRQGARNTEAFF.

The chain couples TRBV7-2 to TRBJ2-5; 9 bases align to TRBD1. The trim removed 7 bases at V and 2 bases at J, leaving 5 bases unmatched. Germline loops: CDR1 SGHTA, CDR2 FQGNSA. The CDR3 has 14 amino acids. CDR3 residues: CASTEGTGQETQYF. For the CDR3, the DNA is TGTGCCAGCACTGAGGGGACAGGGCAAGAGACCCAGTACTTC.

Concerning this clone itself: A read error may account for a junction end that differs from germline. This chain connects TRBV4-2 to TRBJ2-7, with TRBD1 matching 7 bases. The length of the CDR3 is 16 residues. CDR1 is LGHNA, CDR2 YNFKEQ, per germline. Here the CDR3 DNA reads TGTGCCAGCAGCCAATACTCGGGACAGCCCTCCTACGAGCAGTGCTTC. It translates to CASSQYSGQPSYEQCF.

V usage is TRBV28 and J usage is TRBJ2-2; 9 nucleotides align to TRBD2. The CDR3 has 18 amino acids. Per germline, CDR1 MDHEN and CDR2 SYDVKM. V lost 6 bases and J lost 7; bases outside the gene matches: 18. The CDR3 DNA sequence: TGTGCCAGCAGCAACGAAAGGCTAGCGGGAAGGTTTAGCGGGGAGCTGTTTTTT. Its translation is CASSNERLAGRFSGELFF. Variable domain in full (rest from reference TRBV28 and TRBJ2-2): DVKVTQSSRYLVKRTGEKVFLECVQDMDHENMFWYRQDPGLGLRLIYFSYDVKMKEKGDIPEGYSVSREKKERFSLILESASTNQTSMYLCASSNERLAGRFSGELFFGEGSRLTVL.